One sample yielded the 3 T cell receptor beta chains listed below, sequenced in a study of blood T cell repertoires in COVID-19. TCRdb's copy holds only in-frame clones and misses some; the assay was immunoSEQ multiplex PCR. Counted here are 100,000 to 150,000 clones, approximately 92% occurring once; the ten biggest clones make up roughly a quarter. Input material: peripheral blood. Every receptor here comes from a man between 65 and 79 years old with active or convalescent COVID-19.

This chain links TRBV29-1 with TRBJ1-1, with D perhaps matching TRBD1 (5 bases). This CDR3 region has 13 residues. V lost 6 bases and J lost 2, with 13 bases in between. The germline gives CDR1 SQVTM, CDR2 ANQGSEA. The CDR3 loop reads CSVAGPLNTEAFF. The DNA of the CDR3 is TGCAGCGTGGCGGGACCCTTAAACACTGAAGCTTTCTTT.

There are a few counts of this clone. The chain has TRBV6-2 or TRBV6-3 and TRBJ1-1; 8 bases agree with TRBD1. This CDR3 contains 17 residues. The germline CDR1 and CDR2 sequences are MNHEY and SVGEGT. V trimming: 2 bases; J trimming: 0 bases; junction bases outside the gene matches: 8. The CDR3 DNA reads as TGTGCCAGCAGTTACCGTTCGGGACAGGCCATGAACACTGAAGCTTTCTTT. Translated: CASSYRSGQAMNTEAFF.

Of note for this clone: Sequence at one end of the junction differs from germline and may be a read error. The V and J genes are TRBV6-2 or TRBV6-3 and TRBJ2-7; TRBD2 aligns across 9 bases. The germline gives CDR1 MNHEY, CDR2 SVGEGT. This CDR3 has 16 residues. This chain's CDR3 is CASSYGSGRNSHEQYF. The CDR3 DNA reads as TGTGCCAGCAGTTACGGTAGCGGGAGAAACTCCCACGAGCAGTACTTC.